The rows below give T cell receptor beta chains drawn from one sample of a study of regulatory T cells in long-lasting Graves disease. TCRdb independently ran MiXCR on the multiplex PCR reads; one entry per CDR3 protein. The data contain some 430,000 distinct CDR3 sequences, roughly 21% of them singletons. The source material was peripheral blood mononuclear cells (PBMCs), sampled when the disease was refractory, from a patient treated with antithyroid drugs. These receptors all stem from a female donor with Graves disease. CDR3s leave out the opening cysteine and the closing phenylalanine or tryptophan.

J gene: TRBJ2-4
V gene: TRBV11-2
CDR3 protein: ASSLALRIAKNIQY

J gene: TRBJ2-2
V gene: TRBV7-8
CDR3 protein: ASSLDRVLTGELF

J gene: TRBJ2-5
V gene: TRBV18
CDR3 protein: ASSPLAIRETQY

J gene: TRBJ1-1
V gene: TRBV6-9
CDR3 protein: ASSYPGQGGTEAF

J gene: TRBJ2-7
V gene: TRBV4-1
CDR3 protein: ASSQEAGREQY

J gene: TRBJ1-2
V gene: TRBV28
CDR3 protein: ASSLTGASRYGYT

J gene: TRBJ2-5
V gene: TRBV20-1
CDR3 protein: SVPSAGGETQY

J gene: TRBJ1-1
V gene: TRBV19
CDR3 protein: ASSMGLSLEAF

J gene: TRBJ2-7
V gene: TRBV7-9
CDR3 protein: ASSSTGLSYEQY

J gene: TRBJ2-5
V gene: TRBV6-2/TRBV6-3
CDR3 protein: ASSYRGGIAAQETQY

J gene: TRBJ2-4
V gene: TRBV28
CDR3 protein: ASSSVREAKNIQY

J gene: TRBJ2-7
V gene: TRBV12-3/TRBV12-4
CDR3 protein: ASSSITGMGDEQY

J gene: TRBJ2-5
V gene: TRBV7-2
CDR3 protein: ASTRGTYQETQY

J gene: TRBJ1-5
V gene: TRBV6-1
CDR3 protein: ASRRQGMGDQPQH

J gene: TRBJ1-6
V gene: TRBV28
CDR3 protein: ASKGQPNSPLH

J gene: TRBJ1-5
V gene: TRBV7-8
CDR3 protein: ASSLDTLNQPQH

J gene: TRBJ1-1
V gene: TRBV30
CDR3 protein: AWSPGTGNTEAF

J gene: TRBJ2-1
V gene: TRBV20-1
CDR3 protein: SASNPRDAQNNEQF

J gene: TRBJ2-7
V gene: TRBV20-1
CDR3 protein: SARGGTGYLRPYEQY

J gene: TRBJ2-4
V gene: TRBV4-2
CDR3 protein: ASSHGGGLGIAKNIQY

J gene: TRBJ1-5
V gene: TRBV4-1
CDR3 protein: ASSLRPISNQPQH

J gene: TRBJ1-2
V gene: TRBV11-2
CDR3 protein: AWSPQGYQGYT

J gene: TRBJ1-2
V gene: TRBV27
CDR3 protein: ASSPSWTGTNYGYT

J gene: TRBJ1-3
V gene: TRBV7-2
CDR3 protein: ASSSYRTGDSGNTIY

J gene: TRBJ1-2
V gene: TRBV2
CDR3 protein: ASRRTGVGSYT

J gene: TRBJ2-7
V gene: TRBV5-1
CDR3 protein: ASSPDGWDGYSYEQY

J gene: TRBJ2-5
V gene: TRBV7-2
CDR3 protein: ASSLDWNQETQY

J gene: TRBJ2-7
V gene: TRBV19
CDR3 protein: ASSIFGSSDEQY

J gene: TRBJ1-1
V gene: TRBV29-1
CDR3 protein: SGEEGFTEAF

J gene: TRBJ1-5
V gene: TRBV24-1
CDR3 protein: ATSDSDRGDNQPQH

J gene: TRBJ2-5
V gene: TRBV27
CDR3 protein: ASSLMTSGGPGETQY

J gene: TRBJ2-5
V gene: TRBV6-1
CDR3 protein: ASRMGRQDQETQY

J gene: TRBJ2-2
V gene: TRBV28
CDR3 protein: ASEDRGTAGELF

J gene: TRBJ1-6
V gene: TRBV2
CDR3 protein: ASRGDRGQGNSPLH

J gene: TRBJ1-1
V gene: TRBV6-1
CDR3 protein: ASTDRRSTEAF

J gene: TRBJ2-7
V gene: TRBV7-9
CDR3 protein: ASSLAWEVGSYEQY

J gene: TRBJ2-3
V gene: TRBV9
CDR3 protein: ASSVESSRRTDTQY

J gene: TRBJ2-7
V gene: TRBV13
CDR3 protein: ASSSNLQGPNYEQY

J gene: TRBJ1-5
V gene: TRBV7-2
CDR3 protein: ASSLGGDSARYSNQPQH